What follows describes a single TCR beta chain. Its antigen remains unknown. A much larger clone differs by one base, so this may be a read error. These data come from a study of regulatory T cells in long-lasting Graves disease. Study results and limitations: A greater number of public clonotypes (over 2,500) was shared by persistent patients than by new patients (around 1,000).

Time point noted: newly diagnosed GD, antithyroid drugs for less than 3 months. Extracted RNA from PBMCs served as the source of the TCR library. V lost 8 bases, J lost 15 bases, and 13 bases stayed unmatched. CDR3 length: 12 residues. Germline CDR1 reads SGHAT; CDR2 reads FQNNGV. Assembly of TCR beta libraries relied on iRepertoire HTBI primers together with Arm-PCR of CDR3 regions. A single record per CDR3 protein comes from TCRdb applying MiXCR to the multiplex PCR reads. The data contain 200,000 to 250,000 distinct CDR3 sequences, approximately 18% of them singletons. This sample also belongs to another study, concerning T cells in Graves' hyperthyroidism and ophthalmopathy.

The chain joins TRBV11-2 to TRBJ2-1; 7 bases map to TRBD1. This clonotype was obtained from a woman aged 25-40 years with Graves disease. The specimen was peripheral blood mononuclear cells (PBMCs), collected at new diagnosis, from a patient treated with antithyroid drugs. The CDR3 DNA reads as TGTGCCAGCGGGGATTTGACAGGGTACATGTTCTTC. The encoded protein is CASGDLTGYMFF.